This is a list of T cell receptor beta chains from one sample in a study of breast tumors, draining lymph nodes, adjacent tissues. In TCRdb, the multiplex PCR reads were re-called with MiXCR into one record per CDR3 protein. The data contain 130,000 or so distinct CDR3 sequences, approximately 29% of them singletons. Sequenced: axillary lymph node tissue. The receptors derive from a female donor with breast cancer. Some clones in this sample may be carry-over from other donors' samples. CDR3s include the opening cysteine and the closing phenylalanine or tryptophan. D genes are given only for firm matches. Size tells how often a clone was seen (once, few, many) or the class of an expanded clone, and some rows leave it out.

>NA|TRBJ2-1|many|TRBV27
CASSFSGTLSSDEQFF
TGTGCCAGCAGTTTTTCCGGGACACTATCTTCGGATGAGCAGTTCTTC
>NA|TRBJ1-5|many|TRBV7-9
CASSRGDGSNQPQHF
TGTGCCAGCAGCCGAGGGGACGGTAGCAATCAGCCCCAGCATTTT
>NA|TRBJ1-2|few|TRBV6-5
CASSHRRENYGYTF
TGTGCCAGCAGTCACCGGAGAGAAAACTATGGCTACACCTTC
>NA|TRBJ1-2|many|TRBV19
CASTPKVINYGYTF
TGTGCCAGTACCCCAAAGGTCATTAACTATGGCTACACCTTC
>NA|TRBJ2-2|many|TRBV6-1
CASRWTLGELFF
TGTGCCAGCAGATGGACCCTCGGGGAGCTGTTTTTT
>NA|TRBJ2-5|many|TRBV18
CASSGASRETQYF
TGTGCCAGCTCAGGGGCGAGTCGAGAGACCCAGTACTTC
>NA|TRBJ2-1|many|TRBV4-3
CASSQFQGGDEQFF
TGCGCCAGCAGCCAGTTCCAGGGGGGGGATGAGCAGTTCTTC
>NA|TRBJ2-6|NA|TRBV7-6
CASSLGRITNTGANVLTF
TGTGCCAGCAGCTTAGGGAGGATAACGAACACCGGGGCCAACGTCCTGACTTTC
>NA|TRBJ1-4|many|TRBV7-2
CASSLASGSNEKLFF
TGTGCCAGCAGCTTAGCTTCAGGGTCTAATGAAAAACTGTTTTTT
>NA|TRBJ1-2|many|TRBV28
CASSLARINYGYTF
TGTGCCAGCAGTTTAGCCAGGATAAACTATGGCTACACCTTC
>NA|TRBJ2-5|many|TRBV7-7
CASSGVGDRETQYF
TGTGCTAGCAGCGGCGTGGGAGATCGGGAGACCCAGTACTTC
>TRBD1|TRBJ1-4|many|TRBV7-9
CASSFSWTGDEKLFF
TGTGCCAGCAGCTTCTCATGGACAGGGGATGAAAAACTGTTTTTT